This is a list of T cell receptor beta chains from one sample in a study of shared T cell receptors in the human thymus. Produced via immunoSEQ multiplex PCR; TCRdb's table is partial and in-frame only. This table holds 450,000 to 650,000 clones, around three quarters found once. The same specimen was also included in a second study, on human thymus T cells.

Input material: thymocytes. Every receptor here comes from a boy younger than two with a congenital heart defect. CDR3s include the opening cysteine and the closing phenylalanine or tryptophan. A D gene is named only where the DNA matches it firmly. Clone size, where shown, is once, few, many, or a class for clones that have expanded.

v_gene	abundance	j_gene	d_gene	CDR3aa	CDR3nt
TRBV27	.	TRBJ2-3	TRBD2	CASSGRAGYTQYF	TGTGCCAGCAGCGGGAGGGCCGGTTATACGCAGTATTTT
TRBV4-2	.	TRBJ2-3	TRBD2	CASSRPQFRLAGGLRTDTQYF	TGTGCCAGCAGCCGTCCACAATTCCGGCTAGCGGGAGGTCTACGCACAGATACGCAGTATTTT
TRBV29-1	.	TRBJ2-7	TRBD2	CSVVAGVRYEQYF	TGCAGCGTTGTGGCGGGAGTAAGGTACGAGCAGTACTTC
TRBV4-3	once	TRBJ1-2	.	CASSQDRWRAWDGYTF	TGCGCCAGCAGCCAAGATAGGTGGAGGGCTTGGGATGGCTACACCTTC
TRBV28	.	TRBJ2-5	.	CASSPNLGGQETQYF	TGTGCCAGCAGCCCCAATCTCGGGGGCCAAGAGACCCAGTACTTC
TRBV7-7	.	TRBJ1-1	TRBD1	CASSQGENTEAFF	TGTGCTAGCAGCCAGGGGGAGAACACTGAAGCTTTCTTT
TRBV5-1	.	TRBJ2-1	TRBD2	CASSARLAGGYNEQFF	TGCGCCAGCAGCGCCAGACTAGCGGGGGGTTACAATGAGCAGTTCTTC
TRBV19	.	TRBJ1-5	.	CASSTPGGTSNQPQHF	TGTGCCAGTAGTACCCCAGGCGGGACTAGCAATCAGCCCCAGCATTTT
TRBV20-1	.	TRBJ2-1	.	CSLGLGEQFF	TGCAGCCTAGGATTGGGTGAGCAGTTCTTC
TRBV25-1	.	TRBJ2-1	TRBD1	CASSEFDRGNEQFF	TGTGCCAGCAGTGAATTCGACAGGGGGAATGAGCAGTTCTTC
TRBV29-1	.	TRBJ2-3	.	CSVEDRQGPDTQYF	TGCAGCGTTGAAGATCGGCAGGGGCCAGATACGCAGTATTTT
TRBV14	once	TRBJ2-1	TRBD2	CASSQDGTGGFHEQFF	TGTGCCAGCAGCCAAGATGGGACGGGAGGGTTCCATGAGCAGTTCTTC
TRBV5-1	.	TRBJ2-1	TRBD2	CASQREARGEGQFF	TGCGCCAGCCAGCGGGAGGCCCGCGGGGAAGGGCAGTTCTTC
TRBV7-8	.	TRBJ1-4	.	CASSPTGWEKLFF	TGTGCCAGCAGCCCCACAGGGTGGGAAAAACTGTTTTTT
TRBV7-6	.	TRBJ2-7	TRBD1	CASSLGQGFSYEQYF	TGTGCCAGCAGCTTGGGACAGGGCTTCTCCTACGAGCAGTACTTC
TRBV28	once	TRBJ2-7	TRBD2	CASSFRAGGTYEQYF	TGTGCCAGCAGTTTTCGGGCGGGGGGTACCTACGAGCAGTACTTC
TRBV6-5	.	TRBJ1-4	.	CASSYNRGNSEKLFF	TGTGCCAGCAGTTACAATCGGGGGAATAGTGAAAAACTGTTTTTT
TRBV7-9	.	TRBJ1-2	TRBD1	CASSTQYRGIYGYTF	TGTGCCAGCAGCACCCAGTACAGGGGAATCTATGGCTACACCTTC
TRBV21-1	few	TRBJ2-7	.	CASSREETYEQYF	TGTGCCAGCAGCAGGGAGGAGACCTACGAGCAGTACTTC
TRBV12-5	.	TRBJ1-5	TRBD1	CASGHDRADQPQHF	TGTGCTAGTGGCCATGACAGGGCGGATCAGCCCCAGCATTTT
TRBV27	.	TRBJ2-5	TRBD2	CASSPSGSMETQYF	TGTGCCAGCAGCCCTAGCGGGAGTATGGAGACCCAGTACTTC
TRBV7-9	.	TRBJ2-7	.	CASSFREAYEQYF	TGTGCCAGCAGCTTCAGGGAGGCCTACGAGCAGTACTTC
TRBV28	.	TRBJ2-7	TRBD2	CASSLQGFSGRTAYEQYF	TGTGCCAGCAGTTTACAGGGCTTTAGCGGGAGGACCGCCTACGAGCAGTACTTC
TRBV7-2	.	TRBJ1-5	.	CASSPSGGHGSNQPQHF	TGTGCCAGCAGCCCTAGCGGGGGTCATGGGAGCAATCAGCCCCAGCATTTT
TRBV9	.	TRBJ2-7	TRBD2	CASSVDSGRFPYEQYF	TGTGCCAGCAGCGTAGACAGCGGGAGGTTCCCCTACGAGCAGTACTTC
TRBV25-1	.	TRBJ2-7	TRBD1	CASSGLRDRGFYEQYF	TGTGCCAGCAGTGGCCTCCGGGACAGGGGGTTTTACGAGCAGTACTTC
TRBV6-5	once	TRBJ2-7	.	CASRPDRSSYEQYF	TGTGCCAGCAGGCCAGACAGGAGCTCCTACGAGCAGTACTTC